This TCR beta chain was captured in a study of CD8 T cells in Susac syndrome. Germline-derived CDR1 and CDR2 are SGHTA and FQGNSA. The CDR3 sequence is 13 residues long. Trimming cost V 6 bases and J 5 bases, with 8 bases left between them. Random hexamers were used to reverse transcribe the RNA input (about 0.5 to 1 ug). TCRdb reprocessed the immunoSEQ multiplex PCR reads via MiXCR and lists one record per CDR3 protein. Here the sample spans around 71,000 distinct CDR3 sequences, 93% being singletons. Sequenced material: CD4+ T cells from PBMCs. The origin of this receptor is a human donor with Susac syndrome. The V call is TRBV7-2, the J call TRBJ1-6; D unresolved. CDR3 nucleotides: TGTGCCAGCAGTAAGCAGGATAATTCACCCCTCCACTTT. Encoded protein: CASSKQDNSPLHF.